Below, 32 T cell receptor beta chains from the same sample are listed, as sequenced in a study of T cell repertoires in cytomegalovirus infection (dated by TCRdb to the late 2010s). The sequencer listed for this sample is Illumina HiSeq 1500. TCRdb trimmed public reads at Q25 via fastp, called clones via MiXCR and kept in-frame beta chains. Duplicate CDR3 protein sequences are folded into a single record with the most common DNA and genes. Within this sample are about 770,000 distinct CDR3 sequences, with 25% to 35% of them counted one time only. The biggest ten clones account for less than 15% of the sample. No antigen has been assigned to these receptors. Taken with the paper, the label for treatment or condition translates to: in vitro stimulation with specific CMV peptide epitopes to enrich CMV-specific T cells. The sequencing used cultured CD8+ T cells from PBMCs, collected from culture after CMV antigen stimulation. The receptors shown here come from a human donor in good health (CMV status not recorded). Some clones in this sample may be carry-over from other donors' samples.

The chain employs TRBV19 and TRBJ2-1; D possibly corresponds to TRBD1 (5 bases). The CDR3 length is 15 residues. V was clipped by 5 bases and J by 0 bases, with 11 bases between them. Germline V lookup: CDR1 LNHDA, CDR2 SQIVND (reference sequence). The CDR3 loop is CASSWGSFSYNEQFF. The CDR3 bases are TGTGCCAGTAGTTGGGGCAGTTTCTCCTACAATGAGCAGTTCTTC.

The genes are TRBV4-1 and TRBJ2-7; 9 bases align to TRBD1. This CDR3 is built from 15 residues. CDR1 is MGHRA, CDR2 YSYEKL, per germline. Germline trimming cut 3 bases from V and 4 bases from J; bases unmatched to any gene: 7. In nucleotides, the CDR3 is TGCGCCAGCAGCCAGACAGGGGGGCCGGGTTACGAGCAGTACTTC. Its translation: CASSQTGGPGYEQYF.

V is TRBV6-6 and J is TRBJ2-7; a possible D gene is TRBD1 (5 bases). The germline V gene encodes CDR1 MNHNY and CDR2 SVGAGI (reference sequence). This CDR3 is built from 12 residues. Trimming shortened V by 5 bases and J by 5 bases, and 10 bases separated the two germline ends. The CDR3 region is CASSPQGHEQYF. Written as DNA, the CDR3 is TGTGCCAGCAGTCCTCAGGGCCACGAGCAGTACTTC.

J is TRBJ2-1 and V is TRBV6-6; 10 positions agree with TRBD2. The CDR3 is made up of 16 amino acids. V was clipped by 5 bases and J by 6 bases; unmatched bases: 10. The germline V gene encodes CDR1 MNHNY and CDR2 SVGAGI (reference sequence). CDR3 sequence: CASSQLGLAATNEQFF. The DNA of the CDR3 is TGTGCCAGCAGTCAACTAGGACTAGCGGCCACCAATGAGCAGTTCTTC.

This clonotype was observed a handful of times. The rearrangement links TRBV27 to TRBJ2-1, with 7 bases identical to TRBD1. The CDR3 loop spans 15 amino acids. With 5 bases clipped from V and 4 bases from J, the junction kept 8 bases outside the gene matches. The V gene's germline CDR1 is MNHEY and CDR2 SMNVEV (reference sequence). The CDR3 protein is CASSPGQNPYNEQFF. The CDR3, as DNA: TGTGCCAGCAGTCCGGGACAGAACCCTTACAATGAGCAGTTCTTC.

V and J are TRBV27 and TRBJ2-6, with D uncertain. The V end lost 4 bases, the J end lost 3 bases, and 7 bases lay between the germline ends. Germline CDR1 reads MNHEY; CDR2 reads SMNVEV (reference sequence). This CDR3 has 14 residues. CDR3: CASSSSIGANVLTF. CDR3 in DNA: TGTGCCAGCAGTTCCTCGATTGGGGCCAACGTCCTGACTTTC.

The V and J genes are TRBV7-2 and TRBJ2-7; D is undetermined. The CDR3 spans 13 residues. V was pared by 5 bases and J by 3 bases, with 11 bases between. Germline lookup yields CDR1 SGHTA and CDR2 FQGNSA. The CDR3 loop is CASSRYLSYEQYF. As DNA, the CDR3 is TGTGCCAGCAGCCGCTATTTGAGCTACGAGCAGTACTTC.

This clonotype has ten or more counts. The chain carries TRBV7-2 and TRBJ2-5; TRBD1 matches at 7 bases. Germline lookup yields CDR1 SGHTA and CDR2 FQGNSA. The CDR3 is 17 amino acids. With V trimmed by 1 base and J by 2 bases, 10 bases remained unmatched. CDR3 loop: CASSLGPTGAVQETQYF. The DNA of the CDR3 is TGTGCCAGCAGCTTAGGCCCCACAGGGGCCGTACAAGAGACCCAGTACTTC.

The V call is TRBV12-5, the J call TRBJ2-1, with a possible D match to TRBD2 (6 bases). The CDR3 length is 12 residues. Germline CDR1 is LGHNT and CDR2 is FRNRAP. Between the trimmed V and J ends, which lost 7 bases and 7 bases, there was a span of 11 bases. The CDR3 DNA reads TGTGCTAGTGAAGGGCGGGAAAATGAGCAGTTCTTC. Translated: CASEGRENEQFF.

The chain couples TRBV4-1 to TRBJ1-1; a weak D match, TRBD1 (5 bases). Per the germline V gene, CDR1 is MGHRA and CDR2 is YSYEKL. The CDR3 spans 16 residues. V lost 2 bases and J 4 bases, leaving 17 bases between the germline ends. CDR3 nucleotides: TGCGCCAGCAGCCAACGCCCAGGGTCGTGGGGCACTGAAGCTTTCTTT. Protein: CASSQRPGSWGTEAFF.

The chain has TRBV6-6 and TRBJ2-3; D gene ambiguous. The CDR3 length is 15 residues. Trimming took 5 bases from V and 5 from J, leaving 17 bases between them. Germline V gene data show CDR1 as MNHNY and CDR2 as SVGAGI (reference sequence). This CDR3 is CASSQQRNYGDTQYF. The CDR3, as DNA: TGTGCCAGCAGTCAACAACGTAACTATGGAGATACGCAGTATTTT.

This clonotype has at least ten counts. The chain carries TRBV10-3 and TRBJ1-5; D not resolved. CDR1 is ENHRY and CDR2 is SYGVKD in the germline V gene. The CDR3 contains 15 residues. Trimming shortened V by 4 bases and J by 0 bases, and 10 bases separated the two germline ends. The CDR3 loop is CAISGSGDSNQPQHF. The CDR3 coding sequence is TGTGCCATCAGTGGAAGCGGAGATAGCAATCAGCCCCAGCATTTT.

This clonotype was picked up a small number of times. The V and J genes are TRBV7-9 and TRBJ2-5, with TRBD2 matching 8 bases. This CDR3 has 14 amino acids. The germline V gene has CDR1 SEHNR and CDR2 FQNEAQ (reference sequence). V trimming: 3 bases; J trimming: 2 bases; junction bases outside the gene matches: 2. The CDR3 sequence is CASSFAGGQETQYF. The CDR3 DNA reads as TGTGCCAGCAGCTTTGCGGGGGGTCAAGAGACCCAGTACTTC.

This rearrangement joins TRBV27 to TRBJ2-7, with 9 bases fitting TRBD1. Trimming took 6 bases from V and 3 from J; bases not matched to a gene: 9. The CDR3 covers 15 residues. Per the germline V gene, CDR1 is MNHEY and CDR2 is SMNVEV (reference sequence). The CDR3 is CASRTTGQGIYEQYF. The CDR3, as DNA: TGTGCCAGCAGAACCACGGGACAGGGTATCTACGAGCAGTACTTC.

The CDR3 nucleotides read TGTGCCAGCAGTTCCTACAGGGTGCGGGGATACGAGCAGTACGTC. It specifies CASSSYRVRGYEQYV. The V call is TRBV28, the J call TRBJ2-7; the D call may be TRBD1 or TRBD2 (6 bases each). Germline V lookup: CDR1 MDHEN, CDR2 SYDVKM. The CDR3 totals 15 residues. V was pared by 4 bases and J by 4 bases, with 17 bases between.

V gene TRBV7-2 combines with J gene TRBJ2-3, with 12 nucleotides matching TRBD1. This CDR3 is 17 amino acids long. V dropped 5 bases and J dropped 0; count of bases not matched to a gene: 6. Germline V gives CDR1 SGHTA, CDR2 FQGNSA. CDR3 nucleotides: TGTGCCAGCAGCCCCGGGACAGGGGGCGATAGCACAGATACGCAGTATTTT. This sequence encodes CASSPGTGGDSTDTQYF.

This clonotype occurred a few times. The chain has TRBV6-6 and TRBJ1-5; 11 bases fit TRBD1. This CDR3 is built from 15 residues. The V and J ends lost 7 bases and 3 bases, in that order; junction bases with no gene match: 5. Germline CDR1 reads MNHNY; CDR2 reads SVGAGI (reference sequence). The CDR3 loop is CASIKDRGHNQPQHF. CDR3 in DNA: TGTGCCAGCATTAAGGACAGGGGGCACAATCAGCCCCAGCATTTT.

This clonotype has ten or more counts. The CDR3 DNA reads as TGTGCCAGCAGTTTACCTAGCTCCTACGAGCAGTACTTC. It specifies CASSLPSSYEQYF. The V call is TRBV12-3 or TRBV12-4, the J call TRBJ2-7; D is unclear. The V and J ends lost 2 bases and 0 bases respectively, with 5 bases between them. The CDR3 length is 13 residues.

About this clonotype: Germline and junction disagree at one end, which may indicate a read error. The genes are TRBV5-8 and TRBJ2-1, with a weak D call TRBD2 (6 bases). Germline V gives CDR1 SGHTS, CDR2 YDEGEE. The CDR3 runs to 12 residues. The CDR3 DNA is TGTGCCAGCGGCTTGGGGGGAGATGAGCAGTTCTTC. Translating it yields CASGLGGDEQFF.

This clonotype was observed many times. J is TRBJ2-1 and V is TRBV2; 7 nucleotides line up with TRBD1. This CDR3 spans 16 amino acids. V gave up 7 bases and J gave up 4 bases; unmatched junction bases: 13. CDR1 is SNHLY and CDR2 is FYNNEI in the germline V gene. The CDR3 loop is CASTPNVGTEYNEQFF. The DNA for the CDR3 is TGTGCCAGCACCCCGAATGTGGGGACAGAGTACAATGAGCAGTTCTTC. Supplemented by reference TRBV2 and TRBJ2-1, the full variable domain reads EPEVTQTPSHQVTQMGQEVILRCVPISNHLYFYWYRQILGQKVEFLVSFYNNEISEKSEIFDDQFSVERPDGSNFTLKIRSTKLEDSAMYFCASTPNVGTEYNEQFFGPGTRLTVL.

This clonotype was counted only a few times. This chain uses TRBV6-1 with TRBJ2-7; a weak D match, TRBD1 (5 bases). The CDR3 contains 19 residues. Trimming shortened V by 7 bases and J by 1 base, and 29 bases separated the two germline ends. Germline values: CDR1 MNHNS, CDR2 SASEGT. The CDR3 sequence is CASNPYGHAVEPGSYEQYF. DNA of the CDR3: TGTGCCAGCAATCCCTATGGACATGCGGTAGAACCAGGTTCCTACGAGCAGTACTTC.

This clonotype has more than one count but fewer than ten. The chain employs TRBV20-1 and TRBJ2-2, with D perhaps TRBD1 or TRBD2 (6 bases each). CDR3 size: 15 residues. Germline CDR1 reads DFQATT; CDR2 reads SNEGSKA (reference sequence). Trimming left V 6 bases short and J 5 bases short, with 19 bases between. CDR3 in amino acids: CSAKPVGGGTGELFF. The CDR3, as DNA: TGCAGTGCGAAACCTGTCGGGGGCGGAACCGGGGAGCTGTTTTTT.

Turning to this clonotype: A clone one base away is much larger, so this may be a read error. The chain combines TRBV7-2 with TRBJ1-1, with no clear D. Trimming took 3 bases from V and 6 from J, leaving 8 bases between them. CDR1 SGHTA and CDR2 FQGNSA come from the germline V gene. The CDR3 has 12 amino acids. CDR3 in amino acids: CASSLSHAEAFF. CDR3 coding DNA: TGTGCCAGCAGCTTGAGTCACGCTGAAGCTTTCTTT.

This chain connects TRBV3-1 to TRBJ2-1, with 7 bases matching TRBD2. V lost 3 bases and J lost 2; bases outside the gene matches: 1. The CDR3 has 14 residues. The germline CDR1 and CDR2 sequences are LGHDT and YNNKEL (reference sequence). The CDR3 DNA is TGTGCCAGCAGCCAGGCGGGGGCCTACAATGAGCAGTTCTTC. Translated: CASSQAGAYNEQFF.

This clonotype has a handful of counts. The rearrangement links TRBV4-1 to TRBJ1-1; D is unresolved. CDR3 length: 14 residues. Looked up from germline, CDR1 is MGHRA and CDR2 is YSYEKL. V gave up 0 bases and J gave up 1 base, with 6 bases separating them. CDR3 sequence reads: CASSQDPGNTEAFF. DNA for the CDR3: TGCGCCAGCAGCCAAGATCCAGGGAACACTGAAGCTTTCTTT.

This clonotype was seen only a few times. The chain recombines TRBV7-9 with TRBJ2-7, with TRBD2 matching over 9 bases. Germline loops: CDR1 SEHNR, CDR2 FQNEAQ (reference sequence). V trimming: 8 bases; J trimming: 3 bases; junction bases outside the gene matches: 8. The CDR3 length is 14 residues. CDR3 DNA sequence: TGTGCCAGCCGACCGGCGGGGGGGTACTACGAGCAGTACTTC. Amino acid sequence: CASRPAGGYYEQYF.

This clonotype was seen more than once but under ten times. V usage is TRBV7-2 and J usage is TRBJ2-1; the D gene could be TRBD1 or TRBD2 (5 bases each). CDR1 SGHTA and CDR2 FQGNSA come from the germline V gene. Trimming cost V 5 bases and J 7 bases, with 12 bases left between them. CDR3 length: 13 residues. In DNA, the CDR3 is TGTGCCAGCAGCACGGGGCTGATTAATGAGCAGTTCTTC. Amino acids: CASSTGLINEQFF. Using reference TRBV7-2 and TRBJ2-1 for the parts outside the CDR3, the full variable domain is GAGVSQSPSNKVTEKGKDVELRCDPISGHTALYWYRQSLGQGLEFLIYFQGNSAPDKSGLPSDRFSAERTGGSVSTLTIQRTQQEDSAVYLCASSTGLINEQFFGPGTRLTVL.

The chain links TRBV6-5 to TRBJ1-5, with no clear D. The V gene lost 4 bases and the J gene lost 2 bases, with 9 bases spanning the gap. CDR1 is MNHEY, CDR2 SVGAGI, per germline. The CDR3 runs 14 residues. As DNA, the CDR3 is TGTGCCAGCAGTTTGACATTCGGCAATCAGCCCCAGCATTTT. Amino acid sequence: CASSLTFGNQPQHF.

This clonotype was seen once. This chain uses TRBV9 with TRBJ1-2; D remains ambiguous. CDR1 is SGDLS and CDR2 is YYNGEE in the germline V gene. Trimming pared 1 base from V and 4 bases from J, leaving 5 bases between. The CDR3 loop spans 12 amino acids. The CDR3 DNA sequence: TGTGCCAGCAGCGTAACAAGCTATGGCTACACCTTC. The encoded protein is CASSVTSYGYTF.

This clonotype showed up just a few times. The gene calls are TRBV4-1 and TRBJ1-1; TRBD1 matches at 9 bases. With V trimmed by 4 bases and J by 6 bases, 15 bases remained unmatched. The germline V gene encodes CDR1 MGHRA and CDR2 YSYEKL. The CDR3 consists of 17 residues. CDR3 sequence: CASSPTDRGTYGAEAFF. The CDR3, as DNA: TGCGCCAGCAGCCCTACGGACAGGGGAACATACGGCGCTGAAGCTTTCTTT.

This chain uses TRBV10-3 with TRBJ2-2; 8 nucleotides match TRBD1. J gave up 2 bases and V 3 bases, and 5 bases lay outside the gene matches. Germline assignment: CDR1 ENHRY and CDR2 SYGVKD. CDR3 length: 16 amino acids. The CDR3 region is CAISEQGEVNTGELFF. In DNA form, the CDR3 reads TGTGCCATCAGTGAACAGGGGGAGGTCAACACCGGGGAGCTGTTTTTT.

This clonotype was detected a few times. The chain carries TRBV4-1 and TRBJ1-4, with D uncertain. The germline V gene encodes CDR1 MGHRA and CDR2 YSYEKL. Trimming removed 0 bases from V and 3 bases from J, with 17 bases in between. This CDR3 is built from 18 residues. This chain's CDR3 is CASSQESLRTAANEKLFF. The CDR3 DNA sequence: TGCGCCAGCAGCCAAGAGTCTCTTAGGACGGCTGCTAATGAAAAACTGTTTTTT.